This T cell receptor beta chain was captured by sequencing in a study of T-cell memory formation after mild COVID-19 (dated by TCRdb to about 2021). In terms of the full investigation: TCR sequence clusters from the two donors were largely donor specific. In a couple of donors, T-cell clones that expanded and contracted after mild COVID-19 were followed by sequencing TCRalpha and TCRbeta repertoires longitudinally. The cohort comprised two young, previously healthy adult volunteers, one female and one male.

Points on this clonotype: Its antigen is not yet known. Base-call qualities are not available, and no considerably larger clone is one nucleotide away.

The junction shows trimming of 5 bases on V and 0 bases on J, plus 5 bases between the germline ends. CDR1 and CDR2 (LNHNV, YYDKDF) derive from the germline V gene (reference sequence). Its CDR3 holds 13 amino acids, cysteine through phenylalanine. Only the CDR3 part of the read is kept: 39 bases, read in frame from the first base. These reads were obtained on an Illumina NovaSeq 6000. TCRalpha and TCRbeta cDNA libraries were constructed by 5'RACE with constant-segment primers, with sample barcodes and unique molecular identifiers being introduced. Trizol reagent was used to extract RNA from every sample. Library amplification was performed in two PCR steps, and a second sample barcode and Illumina TruSeq adapters were introduced in the second step. Libraries were sequenced on an Illumina NovaSeq with 2 x 150 bp paired-end reads. The study's processing was this. Reads were demultiplexed and collapsed into UMI-guided consensus sequences with migec v1.2.7. Using mixcr v2.1.11, UMI consensuses were aligned to TRA and TRB V and J templates and then assembled into clonotypes. A clonotype was counted as expanded or contracted only if both edgeR and NoisET called the change significant, with noise models trained on biological replicates. For edgeR calls, the thresholds were a false discovery rate-adjusted p below 0.01 and a log2 fold-change of 1. As an exploratory analysis of dynamics, PCA with hierarchical clustering was applied to max-normalized trajectories of the 1000 most abundant clonotypes. Separately sequenced CD4+ and CD8+ repertoires were used to assign the CD4 or CD8 phenotype of responding clones. The public reads were reprocessed in TCRdb via fastp at Q25 and MiXCR, keeping in-frame beta chains. Each record represents a unique CDR3 protein, reported with the most common genes and DNA among its rows. TCRdb, rather than the study authors, made the V and J calls. Across this sample there are around 530,000 distinct CDR3 sequences, with less than 25% seen only once. The biggest ten clones account for approximately 8% of the sample.

Ficoll-Paque density gradient centrifugation was used to isolate PBMCs. Paper-wide results and their limitations: Clones contracting from day 15 to 85 had balanced CD4/CD8 phenotypes, while a second wave expanding from day 15 to 37 was biased towards CD4+. Contracting CD4+ clones were found mainly in CM and EM memory subsets, while CD8+ clones were enriched in EMRA. Some responding clones were detected in pre-infection memory, suggesting pre-existing cross-reactive memory T cells joined the SARS-CoV-2 response. Whether the second-wave clones peaking on day 37 were SARS-CoV-2 specific was not confirmed. The study covered only a couple of mild cases, and larger cohorts including severe cases with pre-infection samples were considered necessary.

The sequence came from an adult woman who had mild COVID-19 (a few samples of this study predate the infection). The sample titles of this study are shuffled in the database, so cell type and time point are left out; the donor was told from shared clones. The chain links TRBV15 with TRBJ1-5; a confident D gene designation cannot be given. Sequenced sample: PBMCs or a T cell subset sorted from them (not recorded which). CDR3 loop: CATSLHSNQPQHF. DNA sequence: TGTGCCACCAGCCTTCATAGCAATCAGCCCCAGCATTTT.